This T cell receptor (beta chain) appears in the sequencing data of a study of CD8+ T cells in alopecia areata. General study points: Scalp repertoires also include resident alphabeta T cells from normal skin. Against the mouse data, patients shared TCRs less clearly, possibly for HLA reasons.

CDR1 is NNHNN, CDR2 SYGAGS, per germline (reference sequence). This CDR3 spans 12 amino acids. In its sample, this clone was seen a few times. Antigen unknown. Gene names and germline match the mouse. The read terminates 4 residues before the CDR3 end, so the remaining end is supplied by the germline J gene. Extracted from the samples, RNA was reverse transcribed into cDNA to serve as the sequencing template. Profiling relied on immunoSEQ multiplex PCR, and the TCRdb table lists in-frame clones only, not all of them. Recorded here are roughly 120,000 clones, none singletons. V usage is TRBV13-2 and J usage is TRBJ1-1; the match to TRBD1 covers 7 bases. The sequenced material came from lesional skin. This clonotype was obtained from a C3H/HeJ mouse with alopecia areata. The strain's MHC: H2-k. The CDR3 bases that were read are TGTGCCAGCGGTGATGGACAGGGA. This translates into CASGDGQG. The entire CDR3 protein reads CASGDGQGEVFF.